Described below is a single T cell receptor (beta chain) sequence and its context. Its target is not known. Some clones are missing from TCRdb's copy, which holds only in-frame ones; the method was immunoSEQ multiplex PCR. The sample lists about 32,000 clones, about 85% occurring once. Germline V CDR1 and CDR2: SGHTA, FQGNSA. The V gene end was trimmed by 8 bases and the J gene end by 4 bases; junction bases not matched to a gene: 14. The CDR3 loop spans 15 amino acids. The source of the sample is a study of STAT5B mutations in CD4+ large granular lymphocyte leukemia. Regarding the study as a whole: Patient CD4-sorted repertoires stayed more clonal than healthy ones after leukemic-clone removal.

The chain links TRBV7-2 to TRBJ2-7; 7 bases fit TRBD2. The specimen sequenced was CD4+ T cells from blood buffy coats. The clonotype was recovered from a human donor in good health. CDR3 protein: CASGVAAGEGYEQYF. DNA for the CDR3: TGTGCCAGCGGCGTAGCGGCGGGAGAAGGGTACGAGCAGTACTTC.